The 13 T cell receptor beta chains listed next were all sequenced from one sample in a study of shared clonotypes between healthy human individuals. Assay: immunoSEQ multiplex PCR; the TCRdb copy retains only in-frame clones and omits some. The profile shows approximately 2.3 million clones, approximately 93% of them singletons. Source material: naive CD4+ T cells from PBMCs. Described subset: CD45RA+ positively selected. The receptors were sampled from a young man in good health. Some clones in this sample may be carry-over from other donors' samples.

The chain links TRBV19 to TRBJ2-4; 7 bases align to TRBD1. The trim removed 4 bases at V and 0 bases at J, leaving 0 bases unmatched. The CDR3 runs 14 residues. Germline loops: CDR1 LNHDA, CDR2 SQIVND (reference sequence). CDR3 DNA: TGTGCCAGTAGTAGGGACAGAGCCAAAAACATTCAGTACTTC. It encodes CASSRDRAKNIQYF.

V gene TRBV7-9 combines with J gene TRBJ2-5, with a possible D match to TRBD1 (5 bases). The germline V gene encodes CDR1 SEHNR and CDR2 FQNEAQ (reference sequence). This CDR3 spans 14 amino acids. V gave up 2 bases and J gave up 2 bases, with 9 bases separating them. In DNA, the CDR3 is TGTGCCAGCAGCTTAAAGACAGTGCAAGAGACCCAGTACTTC. It translates to CASSLKTVQETQYF.

The sample holds one count of this clone. J is TRBJ2-3 and V is TRBV6-4; tentatively, D is TRBD2 (5 bases). The germline V and J ends were trimmed by 4 bases and 3 bases, with 17 bases remaining between them. Germline-derived CDR1 and CDR2 are MRHNA and SNTAGT. The CDR3 totals 16 residues. CDR3 nucleotide sequence: TGTGCCAGCAGTGCTACTAGGCGGGCGGGTACAGATACGCAGTATTTT. This encodes CASSATRRAGTDTQYF.

The V call is TRBV11-2, the J call TRBJ2-7, with 8 nucleotides matching TRBD1. Trimming took 4 bases from V and 2 from J; bases not matched to a gene: 4. The CDR3 runs to 14 residues. From germline, CDR1 is SGHAT and CDR2 FQNNGV. CDR3 coding DNA: TGTGCCAGCAGCTCACAGGGGGGTCCCTACGAGCAGTACTTC. Protein: CASSSQGGPYEQYF.

This rearrangement joins TRBV5-1 to TRBJ2-1; either TRBD1 or TRBD2 may supply D (5 bases each). Germline loops: CDR1 SGHRS, CDR2 YFSETQ. The CDR3 is 15 amino acids. V was shortened by 5 bases and J by 1 base, with 13 bases between the two germline ends. The CDR3 loop reads CASRTGGTSYNEQFF. CDR3 DNA sequence: TGCGCCAGCAGAACAGGAGGAACGTCCTACAATGAGCAGTTCTTC.

Of note for this clone: This sample includes further DNA sequences coding for the same CDR3. This chain connects TRBV4-1 to TRBJ2-3; 7 bases match TRBD2. CDR3 length equals 15 residues. Per the germline V gene, CDR1 is MGHRA and CDR2 is YSYEKL. With 4 bases clipped from V and 1 base from J, the junction kept 5 bases outside the gene matches. In DNA, the CDR3 is TGCGCCAGCAGCCGGGGGGGAGGGGGCACAGATACGCAGTATTTT. Protein sequence: CASSRGGGGTDTQYF.

V usage is TRBV30 and J usage is TRBJ1-3, with TRBD1 matching over 10 bases. The CDR3 is 14 amino acids. The trim removed 4 bases at V and 2 bases at J, leaving 2 bases unmatched. Germline CDR1 and CDR2: GTSNPN and SVGIG (reference sequence). The DNA for the CDR3 is TGTGCCTGGAAGGGGACAGGGGCTGGAAACACCATATATTTT. Protein sequence: CAWKGTGAGNTIYF.

The genes are TRBV5-1 and TRBJ2-2; 11 bases are a match to TRBD2. CDR1 and CDR2 from the germline V gene are SGHRS and YFSETQ. There are 16 residues in the CDR3. V lost 7 bases and J lost 4; bases outside the gene matches: 9. Here the CDR3 DNA reads TGCGCCAGCGCCCCAACTAGCGGGAGTACCACCGGGGAGCTGTTTTTT. Translation: CASAPTSGSTTGELFF.

The rearrangement uses TRBV5-1 and TRBJ1-1; D is unclear. V lost 0 bases and J 6 bases, leaving 12 bases between the germline ends. The CDR3 length is 14 residues. The V gene's germline CDR1 is SGHRS and CDR2 YFSETQ. The chain's CDR3 is CASSLAPGPPEAFF. The CDR3 region has the DNA TGCGCCAGCAGCTTGGCCCCGGGTCCGCCTGAAGCTTTCTTT.

The chain couples TRBV5-8 to TRBJ2-5, with D maybe TRBD2 (5 bases). CDR1 and CDR2 from the germline V gene are SGHTS and YDEGEE. Trimming took 1 base from V and 2 from J, leaving 18 bases between them. The CDR3 covers 17 residues. CDR3 sequence: CASSLFGGGRLQETQYF. CDR3 coding DNA: TGTGCCAGCAGCTTGTTTGGAGGCGGTAGACTTCAAGAGACCCAGTACTTC.

Details on this clone: This sample also contains other DNA sequences that code for the same CDR3. The chain employs TRBV7-2 and TRBJ1-4, with D possibly being TRBD1 (5 bases). Trimming pared 1 base from V and 8 bases from J, leaving 8 bases between. The germline CDR1 and CDR2 sequences are SGHTA and FQGNSA. The CDR3 runs 13 residues. The CDR3 DNA reads as TGTGCCAGCAGCTTAGGGGGGAGCGAAAAACTGTTTTTT. This sequence encodes CASSLGGSEKLFF.

With regard to this clone: This sample includes further DNA sequences coding for the same CDR3. This chain joins TRBV27 and TRBJ2-7; maybe TRBD1 (5 bases). The CDR3 has 13 residues. CDR1 MNHEY and CDR2 SMNVEV come from the germline V gene (reference sequence). With 3 bases removed from V and 0 bases from J, the gap between germline ends came to 6 bases. As DNA, the CDR3 is TGTGCCAGCAGTTTGGGGCTCTCCTACGAGCAGTACTTC. This translates into CASSLGLSYEQYF.

Notes on this clone: The sample contains more than one DNA sequence encoding this CDR3. CDR3 loop: CASSFRGSYGYTF. CDR3 sequence (DNA): TGTGCCAGCAGTTTTCGGGGGAGTTATGGCTACACCTTC. This sequence joins TRBV27 and TRBJ1-2, with TRBD1 as a possible D gene (5 bases). V gave up 3 bases and J gave up 5 bases, with 10 bases separating them. Germline V gene sequence: CDR1 MNHEY, CDR2 SMNVEV (reference sequence). The CDR3 has 13 residues.